This TCR beta chain came from a study of shared clonotypes between healthy human individuals. About the research overall: A donor's plate count was three for CD4 naive and three for CD4 memory; CD8 naive had two and CD8 memory one.

About this clone: No antigen is known for it.

Study findings and constraints: A reduction in generation probabilities was seen for non-shared clonotypes relative to those shared by all four donors.

Naive CD8 isolation took CD45RO-negative cells positively selected for CCR7 and excluded terminally differentiated effector memory CD45RA+ cells. The V gene lost 5 bases and the J gene lost 2 bases, with 7 bases spanning the gap. The germline V gene encodes CDR1 MNHEY and CDR2 SVGAGI. The CDR3 consists of 12 residues. TCRdb's copy holds only in-frame clones and misses some; the assay was immunoSEQ multiplex PCR. The table shows 2 million to 2.5 million clones, with about 95% occurring only once. The gene calls are TRBV6-5 and TRBJ2-7; D possibly corresponds to TRBD1 (6 bases). Sequenced input: naive CD8+ T cells sorted from blood. The source is a man between 18 and 35 years old in good health. The CDR3: CASSRDTYEQYF. The CDR3 DNA sequence: TGTGCCAGCAGTAGGGACACCTACGAGCAGTACTTC.